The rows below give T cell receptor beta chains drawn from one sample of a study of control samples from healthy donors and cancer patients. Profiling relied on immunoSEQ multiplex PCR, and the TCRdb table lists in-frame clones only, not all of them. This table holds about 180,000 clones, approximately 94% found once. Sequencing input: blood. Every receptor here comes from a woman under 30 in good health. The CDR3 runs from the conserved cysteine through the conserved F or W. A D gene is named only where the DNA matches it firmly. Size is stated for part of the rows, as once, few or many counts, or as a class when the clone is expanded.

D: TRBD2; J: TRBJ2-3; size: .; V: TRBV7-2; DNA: TGTGCCAGCAGCTTAGGAGTAGGGCTAGCGGGAGTAAAGGATACGCAGTATTTT; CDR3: CASSLGVGLAGVKDTQYF
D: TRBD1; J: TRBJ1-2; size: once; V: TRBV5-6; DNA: TGTGCCAGCAGCGGGGGACAGCGCCATGGCTACACCTTC; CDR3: CASSGGQRHGYTF
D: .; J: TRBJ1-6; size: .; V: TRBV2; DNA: TGTGCCAGCAGTGAACTGAGAAGGGGTAATTCACCCCTCCACTTT; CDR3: CASSELRRGNSPLHF
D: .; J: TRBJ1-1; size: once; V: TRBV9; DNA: TGTGCCAGCAGCGTATCTGCAGCGAACACTGAAGCTTTCTTT; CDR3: CASSVSAANTEAFF
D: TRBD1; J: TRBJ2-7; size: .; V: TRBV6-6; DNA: TGTGCCAGCAGGCGCCCCGGGACAGAGTTTTCCTACGAGCAGTACTTC; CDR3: CASRRPGTEFSYEQYF
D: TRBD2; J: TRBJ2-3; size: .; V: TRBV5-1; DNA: TGCGCCAGCAGCTTGTTGCCCACTCCAGCGGGGAGGTTCACAGATACGCAGTATTTT; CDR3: CASSLLPTPAGRFTDTQYF
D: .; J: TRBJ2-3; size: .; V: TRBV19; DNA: TGTGCCAGTAGGGAGGGTGGTGGGGCAGATACGCAGTATTTT; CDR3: CASREGGGADTQYF
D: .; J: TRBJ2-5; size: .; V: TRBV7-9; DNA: TGTGCCAGCAGCTTAGAGGCATGGTCCCAGTACTTC; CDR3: CASSLEAWSQYF
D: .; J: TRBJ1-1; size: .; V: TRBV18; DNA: TGTGCCAGCTCGTCTCAAGGGAACACTGAAGCTTTCTTT; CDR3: CASSSQGNTEAFF
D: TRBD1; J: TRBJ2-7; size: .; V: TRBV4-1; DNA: TGCGCCAGCAGCCAAGTTGGCACAGGGGACTACGAGCAGTACTTC; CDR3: CASSQVGTGDYEQYF
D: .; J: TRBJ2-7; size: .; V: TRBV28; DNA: TGTGCCACTCTCCCTTCTCCGGGGACACCCAACTACGAGCAGTACTTC; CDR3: CATLPSPGTPNYEQYF
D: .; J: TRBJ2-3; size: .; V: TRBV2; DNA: TGTGCCAGCAGTGTCTTGCGGCAAGTCAGCACAGATACGCAGTATTTT; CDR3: CASSVLRQVSTDTQYF
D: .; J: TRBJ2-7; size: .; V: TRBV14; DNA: TGTGCCAGCAGCCAAGACCGAGTGGGGGAGCAGTACTTC; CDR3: CASSQDRVGEQYF
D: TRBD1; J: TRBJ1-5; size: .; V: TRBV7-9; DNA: TGTGCCAGCGGCCCCCAGGGGGAGACGGAGCCCCAGCATTTT; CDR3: CASGPQGETEPQHF
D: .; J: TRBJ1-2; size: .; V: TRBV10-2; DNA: TGCGCCAGCAGTACAGGGAAATCTGGCTATGGCTACACCTTC; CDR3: CASSTGKSGYGYTF
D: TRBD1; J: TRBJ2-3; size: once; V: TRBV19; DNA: TGTGCCAGTAACCCACAGGGGGCGGATACGCAGTATTTT; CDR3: CASNPQGADTQYF
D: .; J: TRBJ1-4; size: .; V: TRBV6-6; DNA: TGTGCCAGCACCCCGACCGGACAAACGCTTAATGAAAAACTGTTTTTT; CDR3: CASTPTGQTLNEKLFF
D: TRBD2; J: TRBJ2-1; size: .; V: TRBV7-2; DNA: TGTGCCAGCAGCCTCAAGACACTAGCGGGGGGGTACAATGAGCAGTTCTTC; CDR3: CASSLKTLAGGYNEQFF
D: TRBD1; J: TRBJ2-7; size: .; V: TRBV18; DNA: TGTGCCAGCTCACCACAAGGGACAGGGACCTACGAGCAGTACTTC; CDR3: CASSPQGTGTYEQYF
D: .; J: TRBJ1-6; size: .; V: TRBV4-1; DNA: TGCGCCAGCAGCCAAGGGGTGGCCTATAATTCACCCCTCCACTTT; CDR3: CASSQGVAYNSPLHF
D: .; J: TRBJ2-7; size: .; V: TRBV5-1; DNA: TGCGCCAGCAGCTTGGACCTTCGGCAGTACTTC; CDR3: CASSLDLRQYF
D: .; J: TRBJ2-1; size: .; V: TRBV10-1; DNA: TGCGCCAGCAGTGAGTCAGGGCGGCACAATGAGCAGTTCTTC; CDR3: CASSESGRHNEQFF
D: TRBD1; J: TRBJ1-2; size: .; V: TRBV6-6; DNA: TGTGCCAGCAGTTTGGGAGGGACAGCCTATGGCTACACCTTC; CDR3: CASSLGGTAYGYTF